This section outlines one T cell receptor (beta chain) sequence together with its context. Antigen unknown. CDR3 length: 12 residues. V gave up 8 bases and J gave up 4 bases, with 9 bases separating them. The V gene's germline CDR1 is MDHEN and CDR2 SYDVKM. Memory CD4+ cells were the fraction left after CD45RA+ naive selection. These data belong to a study of shared clonotypes between healthy human individuals. The study's findings and limits: There were few donors, and this limited the genetic and exposure-history diversity represented. In contrast to clonotypes shared by all four donors, non-shared clonotypes had lower generation probabilities.

Some clones are missing from TCRdb's copy, which holds only in-frame ones; the method was immunoSEQ multiplex PCR. The sample shows over 950,000 clones, around three quarters of them seen only once. This TCR was sampled from a young man in good health. Some clones in this sample may be carry-over from other donors' samples. The sample comprised memory CD4+ T cells from PBMCs. The subset is: CD45RA-negative fraction. V gene TRBV28 combines with J gene TRBJ2-1; maybe TRBD2 (5 bases). The CDR3 is CASCGLYNEQFF. DNA of the CDR3: TGTGCCAGCTGCGGGTTGTACAATGAGCAGTTCTTC.